The sequence of this T cell receptor (beta chain) was determined in a study of read filtering for tumor transcriptome and immune sequencing. Study background: After DNase treatment, RNA was made into whole-transcriptome libraries. TCR-mapped reads were about 4.05 to 10.27 million with IR-seq versus about 80 to 1273 with RNA-seq. Notes on the study in general: Sorted CD138-negative bone marrow cells were not purified T cells.

Germline V gene data show CDR1 as SGHTA and CDR2 as FQGNSA. This CDR3 has 17 residues. The ends lost 5 bases at V and 0 bases at J; junction bases unmatched: 8. This clonotype was seen a handful of times. Its antigen is as yet unknown. Bone marrow was sampled from every patient at the time of active disease. Molecular barcoded adaptors covering alpha/delta and beta/gamma chains were used on roughly 400 ng RNA. MiXCR was run by TCRdb on the reads, yielding one entry per CDR3 protein. Of more than 100,000 distinct CDR3 sequences in the sample, over 10% were seen once. The chain recombines TRBV7-2 with TRBJ2-3; the match to TRBD1 covers 10 bases. The receptor comes from a donor over 35 with multiple myeloma. The specimen sequenced was a population of CD138-negative cells sorted from bone marrow. The CDR3 DNA sequence: TGTGCCAGCAGCCCACATGGACAGGGGGTTAGCACAGATACGCAGTATTTT. The encoded protein is CASSPHGQGVSTDTQYF.